Listed below are T cell receptor beta chains from one sample, sequenced in a study of beta chain features in type 1 diabetes. Repertoires were generated with immunoSEQ multiplex PCR, while TCRdb's copy carries only in-frame clones and drops some. The sample lists over 350,000 clones, about 15% occurring once. Sequenced input: naive CD4+ T cells from blood. The receptors come from a woman aged 18-30 years in good health. Each CDR3 is given with its conserved first and last residue. D genes are given only for firm matches. Rows may omit the clone size; those that give it use once, few, many or a size class.

D,V,J,size,DNA,CDR3
TRBD1,TRBV28,TRBJ2-7,few,TGTGCCAGCAGTTCCACAACGAAATGGGACAGGGCCCTCTACGAGCAGTACTTC,CASSSTTKWDRALYEQYF
NA,TRBV6-1,TRBJ1-1,NA,TGTGCCAGCAGTGAAGCTCGAAGGGGCACTGAAGCTTTCTTT,CASSEARRGTEAFF
TRBD1,TRBV30,TRBJ1-1,NA,TGTGCCTGGAGTTGGGTAGGGGGCGCGACTTTCTTT,CAWSWVGGATFF
TRBD1,TRBV19,TRBJ1-2,NA,TGTGCCAGTAGTAGCGATTGGGGACAGGGGCAAGGCTACACCTTC,CASSSDWGQGQGYTF
NA,TRBV4-1,TRBJ1-2,NA,TGCGCCAGCAGCCCTGTGGGAGCTTCTGGCTACACCTTC,CASSPVGASGYTF
TRBD2,TRBV11-1,TRBJ2-1,few,TGTGCCAGCAGCTTACGACTAGCGGGACGGGATGAGCAGTTCTTC,CASSLRLAGRDEQFF
NA,TRBV9,TRBJ2-3,few,TGTGCCAGCAGCCCCGTAGCAGTTGGCACAGATACGCAGTATTTT,CASSPVAVGTDTQYF
NA,TRBV29-1,TRBJ2-7,few,TGCAGCGTGGCCCTAGCCCACGAGCAGTACTTC,CSVALAHEQYF
TRBD1,TRBV19,TRBJ1-1,few,TGTGCCAGTAGTCCCCGGGACAGGGCAAAGGTCACTGAAGCTTTCTTT,CASSPRDRAKVTEAFF
NA,TRBV20-1,TRBJ2-7,few,TGCAGTGTCGCAGACTACGAGCAGTACTTC,CSVADYEQYF
NA,TRBV28,TRBJ2-7,NA,TGTGCCAGCAGCTCCGGAGGCAGTCCCTACGAGCAGTACTTC,CASSSGGSPYEQYF
TRBD2,TRBV7-2,TRBJ2-3,once,TGTGCCAGCAGCTTGGGACTAGCGGCCTTCACAGATACGCAGTATTTT,CASSLGLAAFTDTQYF
TRBD2,TRBV30,TRBJ2-7,few,TGTGCCTGGGTGAGCGGGGGCTCCTACGAGCAGTACTTC,CAWVSGGSYEQYF
NA,TRBV11-1,TRBJ2-2,NA,TGTGCCAGCAGCACGCCGGGACAACCGAACACCGGGGAGCTGTTTTTT,CASSTPGQPNTGELFF
TRBD2,TRBV11-1,TRBJ2-7,NA,TGTGCCAGCAGCCGGACTAGCGGGAACTACGAGCAGTACTTC,CASSRTSGNYEQYF
NA,TRBV27,TRBJ2-3,few,TGTGCCAGCAGTTTACTGGCTTCCGCCCCAGATACGCAGTATTTT,CASSLLASAPDTQYF
TRBD1,TRBV5-1,TRBJ1-5,NA,TGCGCCAGCAGATCCGATCCAGGGGGCTACCAGCCCCAGCATTTT,CASRSDPGGYQPQHF
TRBD2,TRBV30,TRBJ2-3,few,TGTGCCTGGACCCTAAATAGCGGGAGCACAGATACGCAGTATTTT,CAWTLNSGSTDTQYF
NA,TRBV4-2,TRBJ1-2,NA,TGTGCCAGCAGCCAAAATGCGGACTCAGCGTATGGCTACACCTTC,CASSQNADSAYGYTF
TRBD2,TRBV30,TRBJ2-1,few,TGTGCCTGGACTGGGGGAGGGCCATTGGGTAAGGATGAGCAGTTCTTC,CAWTGGGPLGKDEQFF
NA,TRBV4-2,TRBJ1-5,NA,TGTGCCAGCAGCCAAGACCAGACTTCGGATCAGCCCCAGCATTTT,CASSQDQTSDQPQHF
NA,TRBV19,TRBJ2-6,NA,TGTGCCAGTTGCTACTCTGGGGCCAACGTCCTGACTTTC,CASCYSGANVLTF
NA,TRBV4-3,TRBJ2-5,NA,TGCGCCAGCAGCCAAGATAGGGATACAGGGTTGGAGACCCAGTACTTC,CASSQDRDTGLETQYF
NA,TRBV28,TRBJ1-2,NA,TGTGCCAGCAGTTTACCGAACGAGAATGGCTACACCTTC,CASSLPNENGYTF
NA,TRBV5-1,TRBJ2-5,few,TGCGCCAGCAGCTTGGCCCGAGAGACCCAGTACTTC,CASSLARETQYF
NA,TRBV6-5,TRBJ1-5,few,TGTGCCAGCAGCCCCTCAGGGTGGAGTCAGCCCCAGCATTTT,CASSPSGWSQPQHF
NA,TRBV7-2,TRBJ2-5,once,TGTGCCAGCGTTAATGAAGGTCGCACAGGAGAGACCCAGTACTTC,CASVNEGRTGETQYF
TRBD1,TRBV18,TRBJ1-1,few,TGTGCCAGCTCACCAACACAAGGACAGGGGTATACTGAAGCTTTCTTT,CASSPTQGQGYTEAFF
NA,TRBV28,TRBJ1-2,NA,TGTGCCAGCAGTTCTGGGACAACTAACTATGGCTACACCTTC,CASSSGTTNYGYTF
NA,TRBV30,TRBJ1-2,NA,TGTGCCTGGGCATTACGGTTTAACTATGGCTACACCTTC,CAWALRFNYGYTF
TRBD2,TRBV5-1,TRBJ2-7,NA,TGCGCCAGCAGCTTGTTGGGCGCTAGCGGGAGCTCTGACGAGCAGTACTTC,CASSLLGASGSSDEQYF
NA,TRBV28,TRBJ2-7,NA,TGTGCCAGCAGTCCCCACCCGTCCTTCTCGGGGGAGCAGTACTTC,CASSPHPSFSGEQYF
NA,TRBV30,TRBJ1-4,NA,TGTGCCTGGAGTAAGGGAGGAGCTAATGAAAAACTGTTTTTT,CAWSKGGANEKLFF
TRBD2,TRBV12-5,TRBJ2-7,few,TGTGCTAGTGGTCCCCGGACTAGCGGGAGATACGAGCAGTACTTC,CASGPRTSGRYEQYF
TRBD2,TRBV9,TRBJ2-1,NA,TGTGCCAGCAGCCAAAGACGGTCTAGCGGGGGCCCCTACAATGAGCAGTTCTTC,CASSQRRSSGGPYNEQFF
TRBD2,TRBV10-1,TRBJ2-5,few,TGCGCCAGCAGTGCCGGCGGGAGCGCAGAGACCCAGTACTTC,CASSAGGSAETQYF
TRBD1,TRBV5-1,TRBJ1-1,NA,TGCGCCAGCAGCCAGGCCCTAGGGGGCCCGGCGAACACTGAAGCTTTCTTT,CASSQALGGPANTEAFF
NA,TRBV7-9,TRBJ1-1,few,TGTGCCGGGTTAGGGGGAAGGGGCACTGAAGCTTTCTTT,CAGLGGRGTEAFF
TRBD2,TRBV29-1,TRBJ2-5,NA,TGCAGCGTTGAGGGCTCGGGACTAGCGGCCAACCCCCAAGAGACCCAGTACTTC,CSVEGSGLAANPQETQYF
NA,TRBV5-1,TRBJ2-1,NA,TGCGCCAGCAGCTCCAATAGACAGGCCCAAGCCCTTTTCTACAATGAGCAGTTCTTC,CASSSNRQAQALFYNEQFF